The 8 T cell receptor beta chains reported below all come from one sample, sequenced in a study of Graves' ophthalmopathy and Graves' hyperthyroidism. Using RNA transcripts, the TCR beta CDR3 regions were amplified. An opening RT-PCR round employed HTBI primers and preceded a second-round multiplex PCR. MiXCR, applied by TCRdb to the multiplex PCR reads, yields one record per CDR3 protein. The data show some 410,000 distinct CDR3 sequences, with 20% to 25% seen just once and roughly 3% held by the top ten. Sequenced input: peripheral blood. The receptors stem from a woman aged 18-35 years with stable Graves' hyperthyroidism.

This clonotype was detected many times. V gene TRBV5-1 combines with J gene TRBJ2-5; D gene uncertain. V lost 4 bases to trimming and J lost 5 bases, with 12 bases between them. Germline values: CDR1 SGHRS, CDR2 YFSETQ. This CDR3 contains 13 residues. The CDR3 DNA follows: TGCGCCAGCAGCGAGAGAGCTGGCGAGACCCAGTACTTC. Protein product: CASSERAGETQYF. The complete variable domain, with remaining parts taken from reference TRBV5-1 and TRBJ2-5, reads KAGVTQTPRYLIKTRGQQVTLSCSPISGHRSVSWYQQTPGQGLQFLFEYFSETQRNKGNFPGRFSGRQFSNSRSEMNVSTLELGDSALYLCASSERAGETQYFGPGTRLLVL.

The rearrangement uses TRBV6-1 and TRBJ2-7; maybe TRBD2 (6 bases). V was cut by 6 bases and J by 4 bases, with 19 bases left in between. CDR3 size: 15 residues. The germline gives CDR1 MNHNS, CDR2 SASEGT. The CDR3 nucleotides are TGTGCCAGCAGATCAAAAAAAGCGGGCCGATACGAGCAGTACTTC. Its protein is CASRSKKAGRYEQYF.

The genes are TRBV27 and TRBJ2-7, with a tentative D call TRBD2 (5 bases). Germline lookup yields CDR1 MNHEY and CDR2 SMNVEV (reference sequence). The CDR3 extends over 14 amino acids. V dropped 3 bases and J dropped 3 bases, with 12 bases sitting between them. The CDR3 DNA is TGTGCCAGCAGTTTCTCGGCTAGCCGCTACGAGCAGTACTTC. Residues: CASSFSASRYEQYF.

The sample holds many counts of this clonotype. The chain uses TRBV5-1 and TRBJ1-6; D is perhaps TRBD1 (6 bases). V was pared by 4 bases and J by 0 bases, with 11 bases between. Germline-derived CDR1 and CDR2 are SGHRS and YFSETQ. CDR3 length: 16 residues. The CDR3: CASSATGSSYNSPLHF. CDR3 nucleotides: TGCGCCAGCAGCGCTACAGGGAGCTCCTATAATTCACCCCTCCACTTT.

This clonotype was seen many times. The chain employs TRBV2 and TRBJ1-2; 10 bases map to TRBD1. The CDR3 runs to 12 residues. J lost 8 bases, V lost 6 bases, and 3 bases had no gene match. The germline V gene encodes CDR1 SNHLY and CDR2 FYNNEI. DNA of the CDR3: TGTGCCAGCAGCGGGACAGGGGAAGGCTACACCTTC. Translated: CASSGTGEGYTF.

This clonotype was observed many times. CDR3 sequence: CASSFREEGTEAFF. The DNA of the CDR3 is TGTGCCAGCAGCTTCCGGGAGGAGGGCACTGAAGCTTTCTTT. The chain combines TRBV27 with TRBJ1-1, with unresolved D. Trimming removed 6 bases from V and 4 bases from J, with 15 bases in between. There are 14 residues in the CDR3. Germline V gene sequence: CDR1 MNHEY, CDR2 SMNVEV (reference sequence).

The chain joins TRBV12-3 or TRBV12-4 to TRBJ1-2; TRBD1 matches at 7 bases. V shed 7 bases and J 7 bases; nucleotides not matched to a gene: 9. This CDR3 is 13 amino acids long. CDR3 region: CASTDLRDSGYTF. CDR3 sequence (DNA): TGTGCCAGCACCGACCTACGGGACAGTGGCTACACCTTC.

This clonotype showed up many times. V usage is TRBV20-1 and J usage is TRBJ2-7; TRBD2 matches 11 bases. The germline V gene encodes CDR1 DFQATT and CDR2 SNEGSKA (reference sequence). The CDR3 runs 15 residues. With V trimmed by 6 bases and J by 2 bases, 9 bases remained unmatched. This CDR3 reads CSATGTSGYAYEQYF. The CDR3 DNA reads TGCAGTGCGACCGGGACTAGCGGTTATGCCTACGAGCAGTACTTC.